This T cell receptor (beta chain) was recorded in a study of T cells after posttransplantation cyclophosphamide (dated by TCRdb to 2015 to 2016). Concerning the study at large: T cell repertoire reconstitution was tracked by TRB sequencing after myeloablative bone marrow transplantation in which posttransplantation cyclophosphamide was used as GVHD prophylaxis. Samples from 30 to 35 PTCy-treated patients, along with samples from some 16 of their related bone marrow donors, underwent antigen receptor sequencing. Up to 3 additional blood samples from 2 to 5.2 years after transplant were also TRB-sequenced in 3 patients, as was pretransplant blood from a handful of patients. Blood from every one of the roughly 33 PTCy patients who had 1-year posttransplant specimens underwent TRB sequencing. Because TRA and TRB clonality correlated tightly in 8 to 10 samples, the subsequent TCR analyses were limited to TRB only. Public TRB sequences were checked against a database of over 3,000 sequences associated with responses to pathogens, tumor antigens, self-antigens and alloantigens.

Comment on this clone: Its binding antigen is unknown. Within one base of it there is no much larger clone, and no base qualities were kept.

Genomic DNA was the input for TRB sequencing, which was run either with the immunoSEQ assay at survey resolution or with the hsTCRB kit. The study's own analysis went as follows. The immunoSEQ software was used for initial read processing, and the LymphoSeq R package was used for repertoire analyses. Clonality was computed as 1 minus normalized Shannon entropy, and a Gini coefficient was also calculated for each TRB dataset. Phenotypes of unsorted samples were inferred by mapping TRB sequences from sorted subsets of the recipient or donor onto the same recipient's unsorted samples. TCRdb took over this immuneACCESS table, retaining in-frame rearrangements with V and J assigned. Such tables are incomplete; in checked studies, under half of the missing clones stem from an unresolved V gene, and the remainder is unexplained. V and J calls plus clone size are reproduced from that table; the DNA served to infer D and trimming. For this sample there are roughly 21,000 clones; about 98% appear just once. The ten largest clones add up to around 0.13% of the sample.

Peripheral blood samples were provided by related bone marrow donors on the day of marrow donation. Viable CD3+CD4+ or CD3+CD8+ cells that were CCR7+CD45RA+CD45RO-CD95-CD27+CD28+ were classified as naive T cells. Peripheral blood and bone marrow mononuclear cells were isolated by Ficoll-Hypaque density centrifugation and cryopreserved. CD4+ and CD8+ T cells, including naive and memory subsets, were sorted by FACS using a FACSAria II. Overall results and qualifications from the work: At 1-2 months, donor-recipient similarity was low but rose over the first year, and the later blood repertoires were often dominated by donor CD8+ memory clones. Across 45 patients, recipient CMV seropositivity and CMV reactivation were highly associated with TRB clonality; PTCy diversity was similar to CNI/methotrexate controls. The TRB repertoires of T cells infiltrating skin or the GI tract showed only limited overlap with the TRB repertoires found in blood.

The germline V gene encodes CDR1 MNHNS and CDR2 SASEGT. Trimmed from V: 1 base; trimmed from J: 9 bases; junction bases lacking a gene match: 11. The CDR3, cysteine through phenylalanine, is 16 amino acids long. Solely the CDR3 DNA is kept, with 48 bases framed from the first base. Recombination connected TRBV6-1 to TRBJ2-1; 8 of the junction bases match TRBD2. Sequencing was done on a sample of naive CD8+ T cells sorted from PBMCs. The clonotype comes from a man aged 40-49 years in good health, CMV-negative, and a related stem cell transplant donor. The DNA sequence reads TGTGCCAGCAGTGAAGAGGGAGCGGGAGTCTTTTGTGAGCAGTTCTTC. This sequence encodes CASSEEGAGVFCEQFF.